This TCR beta chain appears in the sequencing data of a study of CD4 T cells in relation to SARS-CoV-2 and coronaviruses. At the level of the study: Of the patients, 7 to 9 were male, 4 female, two Hispanic. Findings and limits, study-wide: The cross-reactivity analysis covered only spike protein, not other viral proteins.

Germline V CDR1 and CDR2: SGDLS, YYNGEE. Trimming left V 0 bases short and J 6 bases short, with 16 bases between. This CDR3 region has 16 residues. Data came from immunoSEQ multiplex PCR; TCRdb stores just in-frame clones and leaves some out. The sample lists some 46,000 clones, roughly 82% occurring once. A word on this clone: Its antigen is not identified.

Naive and memory CD4+ T cells were separated from cryopreserved PBMCs. Sorted naive or memory CD4+ cells met CEF peptides for 9 to 11 days. The gene calls are TRBV9 and TRBJ2-1; D uncertain. The source of this sequence is an adult with COVID-19. Sequenced: naive CD4+ T cells from PBMCs, cultured in vitro. As for subset: naive CD4+ T cells isolated by negative enrichment. CDR3 protein: CASSVGDAAHFNEQFF. CDR3 nucleotides: TGTGCCAGCAGCGTAGGTGATGCGGCTCATTTCAATGAGCAGTTCTTC.